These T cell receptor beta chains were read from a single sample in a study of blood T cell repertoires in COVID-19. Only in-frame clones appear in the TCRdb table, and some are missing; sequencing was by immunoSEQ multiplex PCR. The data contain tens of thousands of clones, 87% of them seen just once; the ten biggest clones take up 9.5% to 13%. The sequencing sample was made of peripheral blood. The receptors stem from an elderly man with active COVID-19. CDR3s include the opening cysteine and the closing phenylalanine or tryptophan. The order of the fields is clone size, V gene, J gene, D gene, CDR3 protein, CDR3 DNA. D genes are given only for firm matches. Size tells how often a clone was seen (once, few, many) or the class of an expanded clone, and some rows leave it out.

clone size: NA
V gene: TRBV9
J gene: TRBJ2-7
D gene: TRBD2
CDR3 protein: CASGRALWEQYF
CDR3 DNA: TGTGCCAGCGGGAGGGCCCTATGGGAGCAGTACTTC

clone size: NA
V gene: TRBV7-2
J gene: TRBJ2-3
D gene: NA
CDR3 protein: CASSLAPGTDTQYF
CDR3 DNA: TGTGCCAGCAGCTTAGCTCCTGGCACAGATACGCAGTATTTT

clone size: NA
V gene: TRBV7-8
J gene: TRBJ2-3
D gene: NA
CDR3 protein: CASSSQGRGTDTQYF
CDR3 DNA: TGTGCCAGCAGCTCACAGGGCCGGGGCACAGATACGCAGTATTTT

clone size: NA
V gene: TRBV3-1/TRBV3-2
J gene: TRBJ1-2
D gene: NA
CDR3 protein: CASSETGKRNYGYTF
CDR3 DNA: TGTGCCAGCAGCGAAACAGGGAAGAGGAACTATGGCTACACCTTC

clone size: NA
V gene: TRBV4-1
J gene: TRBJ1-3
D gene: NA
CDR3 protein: CASSQVGRVGSTIYF
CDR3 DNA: TGCGCCAGCAGCCAAGTTGGCAGAGTCGGGAGCACCATATATTTT

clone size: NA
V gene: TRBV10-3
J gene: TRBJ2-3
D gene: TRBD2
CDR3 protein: CATLAGGPVDTQYF
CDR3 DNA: TGTGCCACCTTAGCGGGAGGGCCGGTAGATACGCAGTATTTT

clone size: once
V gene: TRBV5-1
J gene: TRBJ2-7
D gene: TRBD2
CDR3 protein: CASSTGRTYEQYF
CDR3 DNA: TGCGCCAGCAGCACCGGGAGGACCTACGAGCAGTACTTC

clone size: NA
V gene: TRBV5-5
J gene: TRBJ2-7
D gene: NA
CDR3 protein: CASSFRGGDEQYF
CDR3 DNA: TGTGCCAGCAGCTTTAGAGGGGGGGACGAGCAGTACTTC

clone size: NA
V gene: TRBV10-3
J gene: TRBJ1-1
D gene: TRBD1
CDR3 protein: CAIKSDRPGTEAFF
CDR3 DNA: TGTGCCATCAAATCGGACAGGCCGGGCACTGAAGCTTTCTTT

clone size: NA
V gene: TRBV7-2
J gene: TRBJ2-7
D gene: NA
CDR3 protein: CASSLVPGGEQYF
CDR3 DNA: TGTGCCAGCAGCTTAGTACCCGGCGGGGAGCAGTACTTC

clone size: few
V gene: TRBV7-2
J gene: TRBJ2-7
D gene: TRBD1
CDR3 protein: CASSGQGYEQYF
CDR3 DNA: TGTGCCAGCTCGGGACAGGGCTACGAGCAGTACTTC

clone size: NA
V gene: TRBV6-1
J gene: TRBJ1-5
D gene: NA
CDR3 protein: CASSEIRGSNQPQHF
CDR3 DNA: TGTGCCAGCAGTGAGATTCGGGGGAGCAATCAGCCCCAGCATTTT

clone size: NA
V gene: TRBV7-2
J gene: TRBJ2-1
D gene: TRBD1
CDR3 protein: CASSSLGTDYNEQFF
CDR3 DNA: TGTGCCAGCAGCTCCCTCGGGACAGATTACAATGAGCAGTTCTTC

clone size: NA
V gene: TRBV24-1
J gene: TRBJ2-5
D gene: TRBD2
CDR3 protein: CATGDAGGGQETQYF
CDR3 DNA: TGTGCCACGGGAGATGCGGGGGGCGGGCAAGAGACCCAGTACTTC

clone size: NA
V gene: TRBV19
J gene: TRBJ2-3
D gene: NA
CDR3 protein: CASRPYATDTQYF
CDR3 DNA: TGTGCCAGTCGTCCCTATGCCACAGATACGCAGTATTTT

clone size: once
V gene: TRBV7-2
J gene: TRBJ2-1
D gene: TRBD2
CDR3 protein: CASSLVGVGASGKSNEQFF
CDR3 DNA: TGTGCCAGCAGCTTAGTTGGAGTGGGGGCTAGCGGGAAAAGCAATGAGCAGTTCTTC

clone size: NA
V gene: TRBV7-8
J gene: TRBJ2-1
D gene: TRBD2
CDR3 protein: CASSAGLAVQQFF
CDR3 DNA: TGTGCCAGCAGCGCTGGACTAGCGGTTCAGCAGTTCTTC

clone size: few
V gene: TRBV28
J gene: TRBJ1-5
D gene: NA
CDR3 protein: CASSFASTSNQPQHF
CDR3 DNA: TGTGCCAGCAGTTTTGCGAGTACTAGCAATCAGCCCCAGCATTTT

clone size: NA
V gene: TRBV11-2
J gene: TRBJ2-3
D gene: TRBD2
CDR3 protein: CASSQVPGTSQYF
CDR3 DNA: TGTGCCAGCAGCCAGGTGCCCGGGACTAGTCAGTATTTT

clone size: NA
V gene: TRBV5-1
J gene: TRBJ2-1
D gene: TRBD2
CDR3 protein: CASSQGLAGTDEQFF
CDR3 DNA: TGCGCCAGCAGCCAAGGACTAGCGGGAACTGATGAGCAGTTCTTC

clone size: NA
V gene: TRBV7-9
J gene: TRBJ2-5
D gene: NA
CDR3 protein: CASSLTTGKVGETQYF
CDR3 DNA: TGTGCCAGCAGCTTAACTACAGGGAAGGTAGGGGAGACCCAGTACTTC

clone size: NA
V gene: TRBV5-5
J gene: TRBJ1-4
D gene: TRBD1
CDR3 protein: CASSSRTGGEKLFF
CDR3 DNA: TGTGCCAGCAGTTCCCGGACAGGGGGTGAAAAACTGTTTTTT

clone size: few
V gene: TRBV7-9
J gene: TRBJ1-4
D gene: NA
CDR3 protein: CASSLKNGPEKLFF
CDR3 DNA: TGTGCCAGCAGCTTAAAGAATGGCCCGGAAAAACTGTTTTTT

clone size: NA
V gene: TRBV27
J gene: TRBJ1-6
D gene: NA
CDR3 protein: CASRSRGAGNSPLHF
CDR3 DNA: TGTGCCAGCAGGTCACGGGGAGCGGGAAATTCACCCCTCCACTTT

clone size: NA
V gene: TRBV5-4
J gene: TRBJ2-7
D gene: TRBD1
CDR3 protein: CASSRWDRGLHEQYF
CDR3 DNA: TGTGCCAGCAGCCGATGGGACAGGGGGCTCCACGAGCAGTACTTC